This paragraph reports one TCR beta chain. Its antigen is not known. Sequencing used immunoSEQ multiplex PCR; TCRdb keeps in-frame clones, though not all of them. This table has about 180,000 clones, roughly 91% appearing once. The data were obtained in a study of shared clonotypes between healthy human individuals. Study results and caveats: Only blood was sampled; tissue repertoires likely differ. Between a handful of donors, naive CD4 clonotypes were shared at a level of around 5.2%.

Germline CDR1 SEHNR, CDR2 FQNEAQ (reference sequence). The CDR3 runs to 15 residues. V lost 2 bases, J lost 3 bases, and 13 bases lay in between. Donation came from healthy HIV-negative adults that had no recent acute infections or vaccinations. This chain uses TRBV7-9 with TRBJ1-2; D may be TRBD1 (5 bases). This TCR was recovered from a woman in her 30s in good health. The specimen sequenced was naive CD4+ T cells sorted from blood. Documented subset: CD45RA+ positively selected. The CDR3 DNA reads as TGTGCCAGCAGCTTATATCTCGGGGCCTACTATGGCTACACCTTC. It encodes CASSLYLGAYYGYTF.